This entry lists 14 T cell receptor beta chains sequenced from one sample in a study of T cells in Graves' hyperthyroidism and ophthalmopathy. Template material for amplifying TCR beta CDR3 regions consisted of RNA transcripts. Initially, a first-round RT-PCR of the TCR CDR3 employed the HTBI primer set. TCRdb itself ran the multiplex PCR reads through MiXCR, one entry per CDR3 protein. Of roughly 300,000 distinct CDR3 sequences listed, about 15% were seen once; the top ten hold 20% to 25%. What was sequenced was blood. These receptor sequences come from a woman aged 25 to 45 with Graves' hyperthyroidism.

The table lists this clonotype with a few counts. The chain couples TRBV20-1 to TRBJ2-6; D might be TRBD1 or TRBD2, each matching 5 bases. V was cut by 3 bases and J by 1 base, with 16 bases left in between. The CDR3 covers 17 residues. CDR1 is DFQATT, CDR2 SNEGSKA, per germline (reference sequence). CDR3 sequence reads: CSARLRDGNSGANVLTF. The DNA for the CDR3 is TGCAGTGCTAGGTTACGGGACGGGAATTCTGGGGCCAACGTCCTGACTTTC.

This clonotype was detected many times. This chain links TRBV12-3 or TRBV12-4 with TRBJ2-1, with TRBD2 matching 10 bases. The trim removed 5 bases at V and 8 bases at J, leaving 12 bases unmatched. The CDR3 has 16 residues. The CDR3 loop reads CASSMILAGARDEQFF. The CDR3 bases are TGTGCCAGCAGTATGATCCTAGCGGGAGCCCGGGATGAGCAGTTCTTC.

There are many counts of this clonotype. The gene calls are TRBV11-1 and TRBJ1-1; maybe TRBD1 (6 bases). The germline V gene encodes CDR1 SGHAT and CDR2 FQDESV (reference sequence). The V end lost 4 bases, the J end lost 1 base, and 7 bases lay between the germline ends. The CDR3 spans 13 residues. The CDR3 coding sequence is TGTGCCAGCAGCTGGACAGCGAACACTGAAGCTTTCTTT. Protein product: CASSWTANTEAFF.

The V call is TRBV11-2, the J call TRBJ1-6, with D unresolved. This CDR3 is built from 15 residues. Germline assignment: CDR1 SGHAT and CDR2 FQNNGV. The V and J ends lost 0 bases and 3 bases respectively, with 6 bases between them. The CDR3 protein is CASSLEVLYNSPLHF. The CDR3 DNA reads TGTGCCAGCAGCTTAGAAGTCCTCTATAATTCACCCCTCCACTTT.

This clonotype was detected many times. V usage is TRBV20-1 and J usage is TRBJ2-1; the D is unclear. This CDR3 contains 12 residues. Trimming stripped 6 bases from V and 9 bases from J, with 15 bases between. Germline loops: CDR1 DFQATT, CDR2 SNEGSKA (reference sequence). CDR3 protein: CSANKGPVEQFF. The CDR3 region has the DNA TGCAGTGCCAATAAAGGGCCCGTTGAGCAGTTCTTC.

The sample holds many counts of this clonotype. This chain uses TRBV20-1 with TRBJ1-6; no reliable D call. The CDR3 is made up of 14 amino acids. V gave up 5 bases and J gave up 10 bases, with 18 bases separating them. CDR1 is DFQATT, CDR2 SNEGSKA, per germline (reference sequence). CDR3 DNA: TGCAGTGCTTGGACCGGGGATGGAAACTCACCCCTCCACTTT. Translating it yields CSAWTGDGNSPLHF.

This clonotype was seen repeatedly, ten times or more. The chain employs TRBV7-2 and TRBJ2-1; no reliable D call. This CDR3 region has 15 residues. Germline lookup yields CDR1 SGHTA and CDR2 FQGNSA. Trimming took 5 bases from V and 2 from J, leaving 13 bases between them. In DNA form, the CDR3 reads TGTGCCAGCAGCCCAAGCTATGGACCCTACAATGAGCAGTTCTTC. The encoded protein is CASSPSYGPYNEQFF.

On this clonotype itself: Lacking the conserved final phenylalanine or tryptophan, this CDR3 likely reflects a read error. The chain is built from TRBV5-6 and TRBJ2-5, with D unclear. CDR1 SGHDT and CDR2 YYEEEE come from the germline V gene. The germline V and J ends were trimmed by 2 bases and 4 bases, with 15 bases remaining between them. The CDR3 contains 15 residues. The CDR3 DNA follows: TGTGCCAGCAGCTTCCTTCGGACGAGCCCAGAGACCCAGTACTTA. Its protein product is CASSFLRTSPETQYL.

This clonotype was observed once. Possible read error: a much larger clone is one base away. This chain connects TRBV20-1 to TRBJ2-7; 8 nucleotides agree with TRBD1. The CDR3 has 15 residues. Germline V lookup: CDR1 DFQATT, CDR2 SNEGSKA (reference sequence). The junction had 8 bases not matched to a gene; V was cut back by 0 bases and J by 4 bases. This chain's CDR3 is CSARDGRQGSYEQYF. CDR3 in DNA: TGCAGTGCTAGAGACGGGCGACAGGGGAGTTACGAGCAGTACTTC.

The chain employs TRBV30 and TRBJ1-5, with 10 bases identical to TRBD1. The J segment lost 3 bases and the V segment lost 2 bases, leaving 7 bases of the junction unmatched. The germline gives CDR1 GTSNPN, CDR2 SVGIG (reference sequence). This CDR3 spans 16 amino acids. The CDR3 nucleotides are TGTGCCTGGAGTTCACGGGACAGGGGTTACAATCAGCCCCAGCATTTT. This translates into CAWSSRDRGYNQPQHF.

This clonotype was counted many times. This chain connects TRBV28 to TRBJ1-1, with 7 bases identical to TRBD1. The CDR3 runs to 13 residues. Germline assignment: CDR1 MDHEN and CDR2 SYDVKM. J was trimmed by 1 base and V by 6 bases; bases with no gene match: 2. The CDR3 spells CASSRQGNTEAFF. The CDR3 DNA reads as TGTGCCAGCAGCCGACAGGGGAACACTGAAGCTTTCTTT. The variable domain in full, completed from reference TRBV28 and TRBJ1-1, reads DVKVTQSSRYLVKRTGEKVFLECVQDMDHENMFWYRQDPGLGLRLIYFSYDVKMKEKGDIPEGYSVSREKKERFSLILESASTNQTSMYLCASSRQGNTEAFFGQGTRLTVV.

CDR3 amino acids: CASSRARHLQSGPLHF. As DNA, the CDR3 is TGTGCCAGCAGCCGCGCGCGACATCTTCAGTCGGGACCCCTCCACTTT. This chain joins TRBV2 and TRBJ1-6; D is ambiguous. Germline-derived CDR1 and CDR2 are SNHLY and FYNNEI. The germline V and J ends were trimmed by 6 bases and 12 bases, with 24 bases remaining between them. This CDR3 has 16 residues. Full variable domain (missing parts from reference TRBV2 and TRBJ1-6): EPEVTQTPSHQVTQMGQEVILRCVPISNHLYFYWYRQILGQKVEFLVSFYNNEISEKSEIFDDQFSVERPDGSNFTLKIRSTKLEDSAMYFCASSRARHLQSGPLHFGNGTRLTVT.

The chain employs TRBV4-2 and TRBJ1-3; 7 bases are a match to TRBD1. Germline CDR1 is LGHNA and CDR2 is YNFKEQ. The CDR3 is made up of 16 amino acids. Trimming cost V 0 bases and J 5 bases; bases outside gene matches: 7. This CDR3 reads CASSQEPTGQRNTIYF. In DNA, the CDR3 is TGTGCCAGCAGCCAAGAGCCGACAGGGCAAAGAAACACCATATATTTT.

This clonotype was counted ten times or more. The V and J genes are TRBV28 and TRBJ1-2; 8 bases line up with TRBD1. Unmatched junction bases numbered 9, after V lost 5 bases and J lost 4 bases. There are 15 residues in the CDR3. Germline loops: CDR1 MDHEN, CDR2 SYDVKM. CDR3 sequence (DNA): TGTGCCAGCAGTACGATGGACAGGGCCGTCTATGGCTACACCTTC. Translation: CASSTMDRAVYGYTF.